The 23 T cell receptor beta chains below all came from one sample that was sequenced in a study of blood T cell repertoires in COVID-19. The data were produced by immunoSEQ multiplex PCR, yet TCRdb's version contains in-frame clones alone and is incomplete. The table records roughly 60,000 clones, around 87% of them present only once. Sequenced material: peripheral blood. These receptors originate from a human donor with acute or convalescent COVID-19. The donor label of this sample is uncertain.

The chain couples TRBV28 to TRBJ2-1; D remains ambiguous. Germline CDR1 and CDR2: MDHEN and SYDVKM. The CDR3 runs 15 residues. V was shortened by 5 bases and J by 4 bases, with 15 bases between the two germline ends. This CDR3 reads CASSPHRLQYNEQFF. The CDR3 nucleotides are TGTGCCAGCAGTCCCCACCGACTTCAATACAATGAGCAGTTCTTC.

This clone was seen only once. The CDR3 is CSAGTYNQPQHF. In nucleotides, the CDR3 is TGCAGCGCTGGGACTTACAATCAGCCCCAGCATTTT. V and J are TRBV29-1 and TRBJ1-5; tentative D call: TRBD1 (5 bases). Germline V gene data show CDR1 as SQVTM and CDR2 as ANQGSEA. The CDR3 contains 12 residues. Trimming stripped 7 bases from V and 3 bases from J, with 10 bases between. Together with reference TRBV29-1 and TRBJ1-5, the CDR3 gives the full variable domain: SAVISQKPSRDICQRGTSLTIQCQVDSQVTMMFWYRQQPGQSLTLIATANQGSEATYESGFVIDKFPISRPNLTFSTLTVSNMSPEDSSIYLCSAGTYNQPQHFGDGTRLSIL.

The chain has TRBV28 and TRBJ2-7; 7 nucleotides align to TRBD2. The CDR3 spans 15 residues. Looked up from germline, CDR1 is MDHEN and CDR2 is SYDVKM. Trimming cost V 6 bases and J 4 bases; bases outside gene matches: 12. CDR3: CASSLWMGGAYEQYF. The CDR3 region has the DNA TGTGCCAGCAGCCTATGGATGGGAGGGGCATACGAGCAGTACTTC.

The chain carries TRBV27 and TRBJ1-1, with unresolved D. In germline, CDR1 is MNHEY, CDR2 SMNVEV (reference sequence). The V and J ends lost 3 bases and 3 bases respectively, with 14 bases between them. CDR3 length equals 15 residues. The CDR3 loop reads CASSFSQMTYTEAFF. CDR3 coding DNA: TGTGCCAGCAGTTTTTCGCAGATGACTTACACTGAAGCTTTCTTT.

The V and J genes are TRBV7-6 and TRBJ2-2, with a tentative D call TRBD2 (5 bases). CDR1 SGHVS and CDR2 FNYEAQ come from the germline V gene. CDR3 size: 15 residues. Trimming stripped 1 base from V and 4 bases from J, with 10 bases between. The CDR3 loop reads CASSLGERLTGELFF. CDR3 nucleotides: TGTGCCAGCAGCTTAGGGGAGCGACTCACCGGGGAGCTGTTTTTT. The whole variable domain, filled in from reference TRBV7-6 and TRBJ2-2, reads GAGVSQSPRYKVTKRGQDVALRCDPISGHVSLYWYRQALGQGPEFLTYFNYEAQQDKSGLPNDRFSAERPEGSISTLTIQRTEQRDSAMYRCASSLGERLTGELFFGEGSRLTVL.

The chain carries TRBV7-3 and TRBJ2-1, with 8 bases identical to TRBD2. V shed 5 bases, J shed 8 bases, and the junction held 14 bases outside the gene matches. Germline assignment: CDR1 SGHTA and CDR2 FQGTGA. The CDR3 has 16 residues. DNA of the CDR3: TGTGCCAGCAGCCCCTCGGGGGGGAGAAACAGCCATGAGCAGTTCTTC. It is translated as CASSPSGGRNSHEQFF. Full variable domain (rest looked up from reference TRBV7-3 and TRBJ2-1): GAGVSQTPSNKVTEKGKYVELRCDPISGHTALYWYRQSLGQGPEFLIYFQGTGAADDSGLPNDRFFAVRPEGSVSTLKIQRTERGDSAVYLCASSPSGGRNSHEQFFGPGTRLTVL.

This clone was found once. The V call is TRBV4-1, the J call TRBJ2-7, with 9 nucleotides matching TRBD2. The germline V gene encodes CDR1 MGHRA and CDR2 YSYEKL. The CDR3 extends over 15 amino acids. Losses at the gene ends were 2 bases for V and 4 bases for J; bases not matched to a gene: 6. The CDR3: CASSQRLAGTYEQYF. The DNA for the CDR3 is TGCGCCAGCAGCCAAAGGCTAGCGGGAACATACGAGCAGTACTTC.

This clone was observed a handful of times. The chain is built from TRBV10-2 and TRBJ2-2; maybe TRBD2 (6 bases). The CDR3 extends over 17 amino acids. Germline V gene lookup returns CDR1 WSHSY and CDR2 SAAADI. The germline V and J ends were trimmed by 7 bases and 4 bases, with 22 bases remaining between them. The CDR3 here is CASTLVRDGGTTGELFF. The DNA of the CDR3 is TGCGCCAGCACCCTAGTCCGGGACGGGGGAACCACCGGGGAGCTGTTTTTT.

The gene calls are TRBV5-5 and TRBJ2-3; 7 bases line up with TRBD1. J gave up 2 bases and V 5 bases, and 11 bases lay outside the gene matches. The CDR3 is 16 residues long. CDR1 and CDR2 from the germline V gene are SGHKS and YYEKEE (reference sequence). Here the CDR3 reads CASRHRDSINTDTQYF. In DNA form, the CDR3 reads TGTGCCAGCAGACACCGGGACAGCATCAACACAGATACGCAGTATTTT. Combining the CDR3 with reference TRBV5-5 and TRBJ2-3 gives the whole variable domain DAGVTQSPTHLIKTRGQQVTLRCSPISGHKSVSWYQQVLGQGPQFIFQYYEKEERGRGNFPDRFSARQFPNYSSELNVNALLLGDSALYLCASRHRDSINTDTQYFGPGTRLTVL.

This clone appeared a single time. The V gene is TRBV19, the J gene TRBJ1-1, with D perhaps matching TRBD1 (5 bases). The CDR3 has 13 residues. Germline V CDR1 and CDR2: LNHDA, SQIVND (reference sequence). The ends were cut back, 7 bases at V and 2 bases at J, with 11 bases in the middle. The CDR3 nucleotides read TGTGCCAGTACCCAGGGATTTAACACTGAAGCTTTCTTT. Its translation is CASTQGFNTEAFF.

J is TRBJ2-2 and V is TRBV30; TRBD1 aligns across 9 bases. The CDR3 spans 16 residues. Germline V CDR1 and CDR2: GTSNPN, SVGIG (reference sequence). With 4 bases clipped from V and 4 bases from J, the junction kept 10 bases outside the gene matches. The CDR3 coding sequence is TGTGCCTGGACTCCTTGGACAGGGGCGGGCACCGGGGAGCTGTTTTTT. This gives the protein CAWTPWTGAGTGELFF.

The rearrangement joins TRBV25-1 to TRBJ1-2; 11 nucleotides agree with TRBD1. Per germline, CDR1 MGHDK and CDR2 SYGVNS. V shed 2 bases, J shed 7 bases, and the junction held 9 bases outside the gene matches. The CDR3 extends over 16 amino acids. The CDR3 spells CASSESLGQGVFGYTF. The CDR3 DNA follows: TGTGCCAGCAGTGAAAGTTTGGGACAGGGGGTCTTTGGCTACACCTTC.

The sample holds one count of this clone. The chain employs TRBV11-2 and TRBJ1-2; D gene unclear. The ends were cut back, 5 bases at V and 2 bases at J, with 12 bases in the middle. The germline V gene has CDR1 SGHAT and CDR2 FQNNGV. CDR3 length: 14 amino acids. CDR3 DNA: TGTGCCAGCAGCCGAATGGCAGGCAACTATGGCTACACCTTC. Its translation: CASSRMAGNYGYTF.

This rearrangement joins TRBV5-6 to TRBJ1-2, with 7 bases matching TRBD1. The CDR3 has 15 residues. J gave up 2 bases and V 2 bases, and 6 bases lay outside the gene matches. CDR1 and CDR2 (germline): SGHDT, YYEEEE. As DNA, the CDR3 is TGTGCCAGCAGCTTCGGCGCGGGACAGAACTATGGCTACACCTTC. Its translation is CASSFGAGQNYGYTF.

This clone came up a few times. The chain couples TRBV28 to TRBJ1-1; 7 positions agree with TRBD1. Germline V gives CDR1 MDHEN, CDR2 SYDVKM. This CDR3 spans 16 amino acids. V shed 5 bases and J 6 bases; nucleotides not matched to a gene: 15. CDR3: CASSTPGGRGNPEAFF. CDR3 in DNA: TGTGCCAGCAGTACCCCAGGGGGACGAGGAAACCCTGAAGCTTTCTTT.

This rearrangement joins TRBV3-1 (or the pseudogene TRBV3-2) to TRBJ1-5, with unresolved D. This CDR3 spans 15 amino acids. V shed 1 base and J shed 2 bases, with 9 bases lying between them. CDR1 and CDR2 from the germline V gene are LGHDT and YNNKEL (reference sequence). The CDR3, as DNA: TGTGCCAGCAGCCAAGGCGGAGTTGGCAATCAGCCCCAGCATTTT. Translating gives CASSQGGVGNQPQHF.

The CDR3 DNA sequence: TGCGCCAGCAGCTTGTGGCGGGGTGGCTACAATGAGCAGTTCTTC. This gives the protein CASSLWRGGYNEQFF. V and J are TRBV5-1 and TRBJ2-1; D perhaps matches TRBD2 (6 bases). Germline CDR1 is SGHRS and CDR2 is YFSETQ. This CDR3 spans 15 amino acids. V dropped 1 base and J dropped 3 bases, with 11 bases sitting between them.

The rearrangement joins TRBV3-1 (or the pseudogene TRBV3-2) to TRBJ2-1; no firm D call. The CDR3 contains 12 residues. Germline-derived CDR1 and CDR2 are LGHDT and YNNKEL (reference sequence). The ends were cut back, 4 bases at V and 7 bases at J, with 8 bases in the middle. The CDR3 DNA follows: TGTGCCAGCAGCCCCTCAGGTAATGAGCAGTTCTTC. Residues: CASSPSGNEQFF.

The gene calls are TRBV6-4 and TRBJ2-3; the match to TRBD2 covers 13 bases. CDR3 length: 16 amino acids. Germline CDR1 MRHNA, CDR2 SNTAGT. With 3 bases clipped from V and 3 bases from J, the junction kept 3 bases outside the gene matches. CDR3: CASSDRTSGSTDTQYF. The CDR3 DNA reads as TGTGCCAGCAGTGATAGGACTAGCGGGAGTACAGATACGCAGTATTTT.

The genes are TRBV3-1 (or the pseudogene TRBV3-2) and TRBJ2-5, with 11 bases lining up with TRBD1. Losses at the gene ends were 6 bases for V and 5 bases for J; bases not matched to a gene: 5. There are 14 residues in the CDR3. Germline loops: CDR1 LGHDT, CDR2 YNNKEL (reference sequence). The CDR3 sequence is CASRDRGRRETQYF. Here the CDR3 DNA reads TGTGCCAGCAGGGACAGGGGGCGCAGGGAGACCCAGTACTTC.

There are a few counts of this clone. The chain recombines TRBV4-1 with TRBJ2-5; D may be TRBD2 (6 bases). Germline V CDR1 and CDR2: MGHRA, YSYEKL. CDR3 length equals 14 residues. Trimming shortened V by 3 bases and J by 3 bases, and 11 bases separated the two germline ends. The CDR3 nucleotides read TGCGCCAGCAGCCAGTTTGGAGGGGAAGAGACCCAGTACTTC. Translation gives CASSQFGGEETQYF.

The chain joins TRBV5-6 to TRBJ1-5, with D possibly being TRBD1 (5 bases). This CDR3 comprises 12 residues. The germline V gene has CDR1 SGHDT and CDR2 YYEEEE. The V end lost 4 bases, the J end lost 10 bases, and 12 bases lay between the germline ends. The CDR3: CASSTDSQPQHF. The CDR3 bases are TGTGCCAGCAGCACCGACAGTCAACCCCAGCATTTT.

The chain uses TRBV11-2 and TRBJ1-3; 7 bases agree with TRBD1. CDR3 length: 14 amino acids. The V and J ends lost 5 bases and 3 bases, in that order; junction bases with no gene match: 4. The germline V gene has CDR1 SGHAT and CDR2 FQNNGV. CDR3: CASSPTGFGNTIYF. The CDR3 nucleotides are TGTGCCAGCAGCCCGACAGGGTTTGGAAACACCATATATTTT.